A single sample gave rise to the 9 T cell receptor beta chains below, sequenced in a study of Tregs in tolerant kidney transplant recipients. Sequenced by immunoSEQ multiplex PCR; TCRdb stores in-frame clones only, minus some. The data contain fewer than 70,000 clones, 83% of them singletons. What was sequenced was CD4+ T cells from blood. The origin of the receptors is a human donor in good health.

The rearrangement joins TRBV5-5 to TRBJ1-5; D is undetermined. CDR1 and CDR2 from the germline V gene are SGHKS and YYEKEE (reference sequence). With 2 bases removed from V and 0 bases from J, the gap between germline ends came to 3 bases. CDR3 length equals 13 residues. DNA of the CDR3: TGTGCCAGCAGCTTCAATAGCAATCAGCCCCAGCATTTT. Protein: CASSFNSNQPQHF.

Points on this clone: Because the CDR3's place on the DNA is in doubt, the DNA is left out and the CDR3 is given as listed by TCRdb. The chain employs TRBV21-1 and TRBJ2-7; the table's TRBD1 call for D was not verified on the DNA. TRBV21-1 represents a pseudogene. Including both end residues, the CDR3 is 22 amino acids long. This CDR3 is CASSKVAQGAIIFSEGPYEQYF.

The chain joins TRBV7-2 to TRBJ1-4, with TRBD1 matching over 8 bases. Germline CDR1 is SGHTA and CDR2 is FQGNSA. J lost 6 bases, V lost 3 bases, and 6 bases had no gene match. The CDR3 length is 15 residues. This CDR3 reads CASSFGQGRDEKLFF. Written as DNA, the CDR3 is TGTGCCAGCAGCTTCGGACAGGGACGGGATGAAAAACTGTTTTTT. Together with reference TRBV7-2 and TRBJ1-4, the CDR3 gives the full variable domain: GAGVSQSPSNKVTEKGKDVELRCDPISGHTALYWYRQSLGQGLEFLIYFQGNSAPDKSGLPSDRFSAERTGGSVSTLTIQRTQQEDSAVYLCASSFGQGRDEKLFFGSGTQLSVL.

The J gene is TRBJ2-1, the V gene TRBV5-1; 9 bases agree with TRBD2. Germline assignment: CDR1 SGHRS and CDR2 YFSETQ. J was trimmed by 4 bases and V by 3 bases; bases with no gene match: 5. CDR3 length: 15 amino acids. DNA of the CDR3: TGCGCCAGCAGCTCCCCTAGCGGGGTATACAATGAGCAGTTCTTC. Its translation is CASSSPSGVYNEQFF.

This sequence joins TRBV14 and TRBJ1-5; no reliable D call. V was clipped by 0 bases and J by 2 bases, with 2 bases between them. This CDR3 has 13 amino acids. Germline-derived CDR1 and CDR2 are SGHDN and FVKESK. The CDR3 sequence: CASSQDRNQPQHF. CDR3 sequence (DNA): TGTGCCAGCAGCCAAGATCGCAATCAGCCCCAGCATTTT.

This chain uses TRBV7-9 with TRBJ2-5, with D uncertain. From germline, CDR1 is SEHNR and CDR2 FQNEAQ (reference sequence). The CDR3 is 11 amino acids. V was pared by 5 bases and J by 4 bases, with 5 bases between. The CDR3 sequence: CASSTVETQYF. CDR3 bases: TGTGCCAGCAGCACAGTAGAGACCCAGTACTTC.

This clone has just one count. This chain links TRBV7-6 with TRBJ1-2; D is possibly TRBD1 (6 bases). CDR1 is SGHVS, CDR2 FNYEAQ, per germline. The CDR3 has 14 amino acids. V was shortened by 5 bases and J by 2 bases, with 12 bases between the two germline ends. CDR3 DNA: TGTGCCAGCAGCCCGGGGAGGGGGAACTATGGCTACACCTTC. Residues: CASSPGRGNYGYTF.

V is TRBV19 and J is TRBJ2-5, with TRBD2 identical over 8 bases. The CDR3 is 15 residues long. Per germline, CDR1 LNHDA and CDR2 SQIVND (reference sequence). V was clipped by 5 bases and J by 5 bases; unmatched bases: 10. The CDR3 DNA is TGTGCCAGTAGTTCGGGGGGGAACCCTCCGGAGACCCAGTACTTC. The encoded protein is CASSSGGNPPETQYF.

The rearrangement joins TRBV5-8 to TRBJ2-7, with D perhaps given as TRBD1 or TRBD2 (5 bases each). Germline loops: CDR1 SGHTS, CDR2 YDEGEE. The CDR3 runs to 14 residues. V was clipped by 6 bases and J by 3 bases, with 16 bases between them. The CDR3 region is CASKTRDPHYEQYF. The CDR3 nucleotides are TGTGCCAGCAAAACCCGGGACCCACACTACGAGCAGTACTTC. The full variable domain, its missing parts supplied by reference TRBV5-8 and TRBJ2-7, is EAGVTQSPTHLIKTRGQQATLRCSPISGHTSVYWYQQALGLGLQFLLWYDEGEERNRGNFPPRFSGRQFPNYSSELNVNALELEDSALYLCASKTRDPHYEQYFGPGTRLTVT.